A selection of T cell receptor beta chains follows, all from one sample in a study of T cell responses to AZD1222 COVID-19 vaccine. Libraries were prepared by immunoSEQ multiplex PCR; TCRdb keeps only in-frame clonotypes and omits some of them. The table includes about 100,000 clones, about 90% detected once. The sample consisted of peripheral blood, taken on day 0 of AZD1222 vaccination. The source of these receptors is an adult in good health. CDR3s include the opening cysteine and the closing phenylalanine or tryptophan. D genes are given only for firm matches. Not every row has a clone size; where given, it reads once, few, many or a size class.

V	J	D	size	CDR3	DNA
TRBV7-3	TRBJ1-2	.	.	CASSHETEAGVGYTF	TGTGCCAGCAGCCACGAGACGGAGGCAGGGGTTGGCTACACCTTC
TRBV19	TRBJ2-3	TRBD2	.	CASSGLAGAGDTQYF	TGTGCCAGTAGTGGATTAGCGGGAGCGGGAGATACGCAGTATTTT
TRBV5-1	TRBJ2-1	TRBD1	.	CASSLAGQGYEQFF	TGCGCCAGCAGCTTGGCGGGACAGGGCTATGAGCAGTTCTTC
TRBV19	TRBJ1-2	TRBD1	.	CASSIGWTGGNYGYTF	TGTGCCAGTAGTATCGGGTGGACAGGAGGGAACTATGGCTACACCTTC
TRBV3-1/TRBV3-2	TRBJ1-2	.	.	CASSQGGIHYGYTF	TGTGCCAGCAGCCAAGGAGGCATTCACTATGGCTACACCTTC
TRBV9	TRBJ2-3	.	.	CASSVVGMGSHSSDTQYF	TGTGCCAGCAGCGTAGTAGGGATGGGGAGCCACTCATCAGATACGCAGTATTTT
TRBV3-1/TRBV3-2	TRBJ2-1	.	once	CASSRRAHNEQFF	TGTGCCAGCAGCCGGAGGGCCCACAATGAGCAGTTCTTC
TRBV6-5	TRBJ2-1	TRBD2	.	CASGLAGYNEQFF	TGTGCCAGCGGGTTAGCGGGGTACAATGAGCAGTTCTTC
TRBV18	TRBJ2-1	TRBD1	.	CASSPDRAARPSLFF	TGTGCCAGCTCACCGGACAGGGCCGCTCGACCTTCCCTGTTCTTC
TRBV12-3/TRBV12-4	TRBJ2-2	.	once	CASRITTAGELFF	TGTGCCAGCAGGATCACCACAGCCGGGGAGCTGTTTTTT
TRBV19	TRBJ2-7	.	once	CASSIRGAQYF	TGTGCCAGTAGTATTAGAGGTGCGCAGTACTTC
TRBV19	TRBJ2-7	.	.	CASSIAGEQYF	TGTGCCAGTAGTATAGCGGGCGAGCAGTACTTC
TRBV3-1/TRBV3-2	TRBJ1-1	TRBD1	.	CASSQDRGSHTEAFF	TGTGCCAGCAGCCAGGACAGGGGCTCTCACACTGAAGCTTTCTTT
TRBV9	TRBJ2-3	.	.	CASSTRPGLNTDTQYF	TGTGCCAGCAGCACCCGCCCGGGACTGAACACAGATACGCAGTATTTT
TRBV28	TRBJ1-5	TRBD1	.	CASSLRQGGQPQHF	TGTGCCAGCAGTCTACGACAGGGAGGTCAGCCCCAGCATTTT
TRBV19	TRBJ1-5	TRBD1	.	CASSLGTGGQPQHF	TGTGCCAGTAGTCTCGGGACAGGGGGTCAGCCCCAGCATTTT
TRBV28	TRBJ2-7	TRBD2	.	CASSSPGLAEGYEQYF	TGTGCCAGCAGTTCCCCCGGACTAGCGGAGGGCTACGAGCAGTACTTC
TRBV5-1	TRBJ2-2	TRBD1	.	CASGEQGPGELFF	TGCGCCAGCGGGGAACAGGGGCCCGGGGAGCTGTTTTTT
TRBV18	TRBJ1-1	.	.	CASSPSDLNTEAFF	TGTGCCAGCTCACCTTCAGACCTGAACACTGAAGCTTTCTTT
TRBV7-9	TRBJ1-4	TRBD1	.	CASSLRPRGQYNEKLFF	TGTGCCAGCAGCTTACGCCCTAGGGGGCAATATAATGAAAAACTGTTTTTT
TRBV10-2	TRBJ2-2	TRBD1	.	CASKVTRQGLGELFF	TGCGCCAGCAAAGTAACGAGACAGGGTCTAGGGGAGCTGTTTTTT
TRBV15	TRBJ2-5	.	.	CATSRDRDPPQYF	TGTGCCACCAGCAGAGATCGGGACCCTCCCCAGTACTTC
TRBV9	TRBJ2-5	TRBD1	.	CASSSMTGEETQYF	TGTGCCAGCAGCTCGATGACAGGGGAAGAGACCCAGTACTTC
TRBV7-9	TRBJ2-1	TRBD2	.	CASRLAGGEFF	TGTGCCAGCAGGTTAGCGGGAGGGGAGTTCTTC
TRBV25-1	TRBJ2-7	.	.	CASSDTYEQYF	TGTGCCAGCAGTGACACTTACGAGCAGTACTTC
TRBV10-2	TRBJ2-1	TRBD2	.	CASSVKTSGSYNEQFF	TGCGCCAGCAGTGTTAAAACTAGCGGGAGTTACAATGAGCAGTTCTTC
TRBV20-1	TRBJ2-1	.	.	CSAIWWWPFF	TGCAGTGCTATTTGGTGGTGGCCGTTCTTC
TRBV11-1	TRBJ2-1	TRBD2	once	CASNRGSYNEQFF	TGTGCCAGCAACCGCGGGAGTTACAATGAGCAGTTCTTC
TRBV3-1/TRBV3-2	TRBJ1-1	.	once	CASSPTNQGFWNTEAFF	TGTGCCAGCAGCCCCACAAATCAGGGGTTTTGGAACACTGAAGCTTTCTTT
TRBV6-4	TRBJ1-5	.	once	CASSTGSNQPQHF	TGTGCCAGCAGCACAGGGTCCAATCAGCCCCAGCATTTT
TRBV6-5	TRBJ2-2	.	.	CASSKGVNTGELFF	TGTGCCAGCTCAAAGGGAGTGAACACCGGGGAGCTGTTTTTT
TRBV5-4	TRBJ2-7	TRBD1	few	CASSSQGSEQYF	TGTGCCAGCAGCTCACAGGGGAGCGAGCAGTACTTC
TRBV28	TRBJ2-7	TRBD2	.	CASSWSGTSSYEQYF	TGTGCCAGCAGTTGGTCTGGGACTAGCTCCTACGAGCAGTACTTC
TRBV5-1	TRBJ2-1	TRBD2	.	CASSLGGSSSGRGEQFF	TGCGCCAGCAGCTTAGGAGGTTCTTCTAGCGGGAGAGGTGAGCAGTTCTTC
TRBV27	TRBJ2-6	.	.	CTSSLSPATGANVLTF	TGTACCAGCAGTTTATCCCCCGCAACAGGGGCCAACGTCCTGACTTTC
TRBV4-1	TRBJ1-2	.	.	CASSQVANVYGYTF	TGCGCCAGCAGCCAAGTAGCCAACGTCTATGGCTACACCTTC
TRBV9	TRBJ2-2	TRBD2	.	CASSILAGNTGELFF	TGTGCCAGCAGCATTCTAGCGGGGAACACCGGGGAGCTGTTTTTT
TRBV7-2	TRBJ1-1	.	.	CASSLEVGRVNTEAFF	TGTGCCAGCAGCTTAGAGGTTGGCCGAGTGAACACTGAAGCTTTCTTT
TRBV7-8	TRBJ1-5	.	.	CASSPGTSNQPQHF	TGTGCCAGCAGCCCAGGGACATCCAATCAGCCCCAGCATTTT
TRBV10-3	TRBJ1-1	.	.	CAISESYNTEAFF	TGTGCCATCAGTGAGTCCTATAACACTGAAGCTTTCTTT
TRBV3-1/TRBV3-2	TRBJ2-7	.	once	CASSPTGFSEQYF	TGTGCCAGCAGCCCCACAGGGTTCTCCGAGCAGTACTTC
TRBV7-8	TRBJ1-1	.	.	CASSLQGRGRTEAFF	TGTGCCAGCAGCTTACAAGGAAGGGGTAGAACTGAAGCTTTCTTT
TRBV7-2	TRBJ2-5	.	.	CASSSPHRQTQYF	TGTGCCAGCAGTTCTCCCCACCGGCAGACCCAGTACTTC
TRBV30	TRBJ2-3	TRBD2	.	CAWSVWLAGADTQYF	TGTGCCTGGAGTGTTTGGCTAGCGGGCGCAGATACGCAGTATTTT